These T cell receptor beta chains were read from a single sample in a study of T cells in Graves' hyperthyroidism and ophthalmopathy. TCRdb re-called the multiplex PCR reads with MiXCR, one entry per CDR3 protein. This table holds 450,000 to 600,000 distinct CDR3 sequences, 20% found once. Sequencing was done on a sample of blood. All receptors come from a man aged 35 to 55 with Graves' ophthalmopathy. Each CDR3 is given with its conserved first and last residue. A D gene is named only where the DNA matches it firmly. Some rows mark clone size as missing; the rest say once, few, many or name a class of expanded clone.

TGTGCCAGCAGCCCGGACAGGGGTGATTTCGGTGAGCAGTTCTTC | CASSPDRGDFGEQFF | TRBV5-5 | - | TRBD1 | TRBJ2-1
TGTGCCACCAGCCCGAGGGCCACAGATACGCAGTATTTT | CATSPRATDTQYF | TRBV15 | few | - | TRBJ2-3
TGCGCCAGCAGCCAAGATCATTTAGGACTAGCGGGAGTGACTAGCACAGATACGCAGTATTTT | CASSQDHLGLAGVTSTDTQYF | TRBV4-3 | few | TRBD2 | TRBJ2-3
TGTGCCAGCAGCACGGACAGGGGTAGCGGTCAGCCCCAGCATTTT | CASSTDRGSGQPQHF | TRBV7-2 | - | TRBD1 | TRBJ1-5
TGCGCCAGCAGCTTTCTCGGGGATAGCAATCAGCCCCAGCATTTT | CASSFLGDSNQPQHF | TRBV5-1 | - | - | TRBJ1-5
TGTGCCAGCAGCCGGTTGAGTGGCGCGGGACGTCTCGCGAACACCGGGGAGCTGTTTTTT | CASSRLSGAGRLANTGELFF | TRBV7-2 | many | - | TRBJ2-2
TGTGCCAGCAGTTTAGCGGGGGGCCTTTCTGATACGCAGTATTTT | CASSLAGGLSDTQYF | TRBV6-5 | - | TRBD2 | TRBJ2-3
TGTGCCAGCAGCTTCCCCCCACTAGCGGGAAAGGCCGAGCAGTACTTC | CASSFPPLAGKAEQYF | TRBV7-3 | - | TRBD2 | TRBJ2-7
TGTGCCAGTAGTATTGTCCGTTTGGCTGAAGCTTTCTTT | CASSIVRLAEAFF | TRBV19 | - | - | TRBJ1-1
TGTGCCTCCGGCGGGTGGAAACTGTTTTTT | CASGGWKLFF | TRBV30 | many | - | TRBJ1-4
TGTGTCAGCAGCAAAGGACTAGCGGGGACCGGGGAGCTGTTTTTT | CVSSKGLAGTGELFF | TRBV5-4 | - | TRBD2 | TRBJ2-2
TGTGCCAGCAGCACCCGGGCAGCGGGCACAGATACGCAGTATTTT | CASSTRAAGTDTQYF | TRBV5-8 | many | - | TRBJ2-3
TGTGCCAGTATTAGACTATCCACCGGGGAGCTGTTTTTT | CASIRLSTGELFF | TRBV19 | - | - | TRBJ2-2
TGTGCCAGGACGGGGGTGGGACGGGGCGCCTACGAGCAGTACTTC | CARTGVGRGAYEQYF | TRBV7-6 | few | - | TRBJ2-7
TGTGCCAGCATGCTGGGGGGGTTAGACAATGAGCAGTTCTTC | CASMLGGLDNEQFF | TRBV2 | many | TRBD2 | TRBJ2-1
TGTGCCAGCAGCGATGGGGGGGCTAGGGAGGATACGCAGTATTTT | CASSDGGAREDTQYF | TRBV9 | few | - | TRBJ2-3
TGTGCCATCAGTGAGTCTGCGCCCAATGAGCAGTTCTTC | CAISESAPNEQFF | TRBV10-3 | - | - | TRBJ2-1
TGTGCCAGCAGCTTATTTCCGGGGGAGCTGTTTTTT | CASSLFPGELFF | TRBV11-1 | many | - | TRBJ2-2
TGTGCCAGCAGTGGGGCCGGGACATTGGTCTACACCTTC | CASSGAGTLVYTF | TRBV9 | - | - | TRBJ1-2
TGTGCCAGTTCTCGGGGACATTCAAACTATGGCTACACCTTC | CASSRGHSNYGYTF | TRBV19 | - | - | TRBJ1-2
TGTGCCAGCAACGATGTACGCGGAACCAGCTCCTACGAGCAGTACTTC | CASNDVRGTSSYEQYF | TRBV28 | many | - | TRBJ2-7
TGTGCCAGCAGCCCACCGGGACTAGCGGCGTATGAGCAGTTCTTC | CASSPPGLAAYEQFF | TRBV14 | few | TRBD2 | TRBJ2-1
TGTGCCAGCAGTGAGGGACACACTCAGCCCCAGCATTTT | CASSEGHTQPQHF | TRBV6-1 | - | - | TRBJ1-5
TGTGCCAGCAGCCAGGTGTTGGGAACGGGCAATGAGCAGTTCTTC | CASSQVLGTGNEQFF | TRBV7-3 | - | - | TRBJ2-1
TGTGCCAGCAGCCCGAGCAACCTCGGAAACACCATATATTTT | CASSPSNLGNTIYF | TRBV7-2 | - | - | TRBJ1-3
TGTGCCAGCAGCCGACCGGGACAGGGTGGAAACACCATATATTTT | CASSRPGQGGNTIYF | TRBV7-2 | - | TRBD1 | TRBJ1-3
TGTGCCATCGGGACAGGCTTGGGCACAGATACGCAGTATTTT | CAIGTGLGTDTQYF | TRBV28 | few | TRBD1 | TRBJ2-3
TGCGCCAGCAGCTTTCAGGAGCTTCAAGAGACCCAGTACTTC | CASSFQELQETQYF | TRBV5-1 | - | - | TRBJ2-5
TGTGCCAGCAGTCCGGACAGGGTTAGTGAAAAACTGTTTTTT | CASSPDRVSEKLFF | TRBV12-3/TRBV12-4 | - | TRBD1 | TRBJ1-4
TGCAGTGCTGGGCTAGCGGGGGCGAACAATGAGCAGTTCTTC | CSAGLAGANNEQFF | TRBV20-1 | few | TRBD2 | TRBJ2-1
TGCAGTGCCCAACATATTAGCAGGAGCTCCTACAATGAGCAGTTCTTC | CSAQHISRSSYNEQFF | TRBV20-1 | few | - | TRBJ2-1
TGTGCCAGCAGTGTAGGGGCGCACGAGCAGTACTTC | CASSVGAHEQYF | TRBV6-1 | few | - | TRBJ2-7
TGTGCCAGCAAGTCGACTAGCGGGGGGGCCAGGACGAATACGCAGTATTTT | CASKSTSGGARTNTQYF | TRBV2 | - | TRBD2 | TRBJ2-3
TGTGCCAGCAGCCACCGGGACGTCTTTGAAGCTTTCTTT | CASSHRDVFEAFF | TRBV6-1 | few | - | TRBJ1-1
TGTGCCAGCAGTTTAGGCGCAACACGTGAGCAGTACTTC | CASSLGATREQYF | TRBV12-3/TRBV12-4 | - | - | TRBJ2-7
TGTGCCAGCAGCTTGGAACAGGGAAACGGGGAGCTGTTTTTT | CASSLEQGNGELFF | TRBV5-4 | few | - | TRBJ2-2
TGTGCCAGTAAAACGACAGGGGGCAAAGGTTCCTACAATGAGCAGTTCTTC | CASKTTGGKGSYNEQFF | TRBV19 | - | TRBD1 | TRBJ2-1
TGTGCCAGCAGTTCTCCCCGGGACAGTCTCTATGGCTACACCTTC | CASSSPRDSLYGYTF | TRBV28 | many | TRBD1 | TRBJ1-2
TGTGCCAGCAGTTACTCGCACCAGTCACTGGGAGGCTACACCTTC | CASSYSHQSLGGYTF | TRBV6-6 | few | - | TRBJ1-2
TGTGCCAGCGCTCTGGCGGCTCGCACAGATACGCAGTATTTT | CASALAARTDTQYF | TRBV2 | many | - | TRBJ2-3
TGCGTCAGCAGCCAAGTCAATGAGCAGTTCTTC | CVSSQVNEQFF | TRBV4-3 | - | - | TRBJ2-1
TGTGCCAGCAGCCTCCTCATCGCCATGAACACCGGGGGGCTGTTTTTT | CASSLLIAMNTGGLFF | TRBV3-1 | - | - | TRBJ2-2
TGTGCTACAGGGGGGGGGGGCACAGATACGCAGTATTTT | CATGGGGTDTQYF | TRBV24-1 | - | - | TRBJ2-3
TGTGCCAGCAGCTTTGTTCCGGGAGGGGAGAACATTCAGTACTTC | CASSFVPGGENIQYF | TRBV5-6 | - | TRBD2 | TRBJ2-4
TGTGCCAGCAGCCAATTAGCCGGGGGGGCCTTCCACGAGCAGTACTTC | CASSQLAGGAFHEQYF | TRBV3-1 | - | TRBD2 | TRBJ2-7